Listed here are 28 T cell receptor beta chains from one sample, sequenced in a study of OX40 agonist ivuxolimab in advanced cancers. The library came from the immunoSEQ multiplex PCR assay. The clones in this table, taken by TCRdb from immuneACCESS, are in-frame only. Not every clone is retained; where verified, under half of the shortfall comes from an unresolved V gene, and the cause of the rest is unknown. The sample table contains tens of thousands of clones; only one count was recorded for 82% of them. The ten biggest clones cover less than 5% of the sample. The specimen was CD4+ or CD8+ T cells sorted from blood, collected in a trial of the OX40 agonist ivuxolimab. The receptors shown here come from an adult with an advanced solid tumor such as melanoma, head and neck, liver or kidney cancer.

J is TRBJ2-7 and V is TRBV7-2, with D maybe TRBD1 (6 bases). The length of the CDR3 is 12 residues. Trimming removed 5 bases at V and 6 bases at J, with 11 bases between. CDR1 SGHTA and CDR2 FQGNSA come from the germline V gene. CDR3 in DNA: TGTGCCAGCAGCCCAGGGGTAGGCGAGCAGTACTTC. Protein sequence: CASSPGVGEQYF.

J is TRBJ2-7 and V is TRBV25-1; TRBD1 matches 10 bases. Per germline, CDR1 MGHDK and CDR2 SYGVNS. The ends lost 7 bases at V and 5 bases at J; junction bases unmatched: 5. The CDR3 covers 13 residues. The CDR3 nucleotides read TGTGCCAGCATCGTGACAGGGGGCGACGAGCAGTACTTC. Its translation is CASIVTGGDEQYF.

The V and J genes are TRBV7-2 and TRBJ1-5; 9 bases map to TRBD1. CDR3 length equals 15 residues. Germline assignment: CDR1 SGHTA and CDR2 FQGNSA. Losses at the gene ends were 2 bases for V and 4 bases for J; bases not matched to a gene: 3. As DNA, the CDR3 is TGTGCCAGCAGCTTAATCGGGACAGGGAATCAGCCCCAGCATTTT. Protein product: CASSLIGTGNQPQHF.

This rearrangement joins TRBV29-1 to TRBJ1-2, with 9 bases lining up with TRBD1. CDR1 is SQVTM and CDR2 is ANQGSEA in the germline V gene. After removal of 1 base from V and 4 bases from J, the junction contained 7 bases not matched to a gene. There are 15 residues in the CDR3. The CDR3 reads CSVEVKGQGSYGYTF. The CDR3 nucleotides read TGCAGCGTTGAAGTTAAAGGACAGGGGAGCTATGGCTACACCTTC.

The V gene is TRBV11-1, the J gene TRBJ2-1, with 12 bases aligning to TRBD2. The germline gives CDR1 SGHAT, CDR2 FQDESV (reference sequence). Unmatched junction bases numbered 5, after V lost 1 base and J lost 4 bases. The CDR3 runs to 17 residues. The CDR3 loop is CASSLGGTSGSYNEQFF. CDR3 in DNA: TGTGCCAGCAGCTTAGGGGGGACTAGCGGGTCATACAATGAGCAGTTCTTC.

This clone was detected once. The DNA of the CDR3 is TGTGCCAGCACGCCACGGGACACCTACGAGCAGTACTTC. Translation gives CASTPRDTYEQYF. V is TRBV11-2 and J is TRBJ2-7; TRBD1 is a possible D gene (6 bases). The CDR3 totals 13 residues. The V and J ends lost 7 bases and 2 bases respectively, with 12 bases between them. From germline, CDR1 is SGHAT and CDR2 FQNNGV.

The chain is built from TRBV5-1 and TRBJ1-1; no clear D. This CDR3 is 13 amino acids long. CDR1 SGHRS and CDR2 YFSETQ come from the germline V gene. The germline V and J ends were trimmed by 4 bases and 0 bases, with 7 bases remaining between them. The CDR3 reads CASSTRMNTEAFF. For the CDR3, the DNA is TGCGCCAGCAGCACTCGTATGAACACTGAAGCTTTCTTT.

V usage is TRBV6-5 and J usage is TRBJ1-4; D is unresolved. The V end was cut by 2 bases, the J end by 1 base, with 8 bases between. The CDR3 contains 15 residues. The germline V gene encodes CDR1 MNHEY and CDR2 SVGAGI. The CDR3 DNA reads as TGTGCCAGCAGTTACGGCGGCAGAACTAATGAAAAACTGTTTTTT. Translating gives CASSYGGRTNEKLFF.

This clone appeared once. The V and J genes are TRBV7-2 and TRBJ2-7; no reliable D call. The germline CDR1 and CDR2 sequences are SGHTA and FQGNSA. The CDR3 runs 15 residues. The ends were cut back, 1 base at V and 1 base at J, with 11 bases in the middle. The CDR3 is CASSLVPPPSYEQYF. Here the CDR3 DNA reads TGTGCCAGCAGCTTAGTTCCCCCACCTTCCTACGAGCAGTACTTC.

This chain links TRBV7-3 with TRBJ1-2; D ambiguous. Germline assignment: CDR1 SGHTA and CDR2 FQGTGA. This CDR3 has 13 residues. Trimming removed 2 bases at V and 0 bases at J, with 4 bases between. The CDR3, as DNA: TGTGCCAGCAGCTTATCATCTAACTATGGCTACACCTTC. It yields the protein CASSLSSNYGYTF. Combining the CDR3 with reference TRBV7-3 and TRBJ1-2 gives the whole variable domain GAGVSQTPSNKVTEKGKYVELRCDPISGHTALYWYRQSLGQGPEFLIYFQGTGAADDSGLPNDRFFAVRPEGSVSTLKIQRTERGDSAVYLCASSLSSNYGYTFGSGTRLTVV.

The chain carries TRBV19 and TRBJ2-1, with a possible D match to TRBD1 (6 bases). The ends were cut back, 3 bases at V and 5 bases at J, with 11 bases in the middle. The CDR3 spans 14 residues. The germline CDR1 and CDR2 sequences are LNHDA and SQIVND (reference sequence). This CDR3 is CASSMDRIHNEQFF. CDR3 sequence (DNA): TGTGCCAGTAGTATGGACAGAATTCACAATGAGCAGTTCTTC.

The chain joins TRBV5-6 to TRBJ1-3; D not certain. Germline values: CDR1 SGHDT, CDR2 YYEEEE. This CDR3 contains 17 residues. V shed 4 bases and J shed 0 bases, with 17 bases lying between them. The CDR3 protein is CASSPTRLGSSGNTIYF. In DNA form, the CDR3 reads TGTGCCAGCAGCCCGACGCGACTGGGGAGCTCTGGAAACACCATATATTTT.

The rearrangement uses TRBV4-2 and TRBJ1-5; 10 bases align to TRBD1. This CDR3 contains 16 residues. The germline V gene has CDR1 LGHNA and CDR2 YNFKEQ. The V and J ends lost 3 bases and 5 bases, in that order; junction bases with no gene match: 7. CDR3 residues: CASSHRDRGSDQPQHF. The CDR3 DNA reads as TGTGCCAGCAGCCACCGGGACAGGGGTTCAGATCAGCCCCAGCATTTT.

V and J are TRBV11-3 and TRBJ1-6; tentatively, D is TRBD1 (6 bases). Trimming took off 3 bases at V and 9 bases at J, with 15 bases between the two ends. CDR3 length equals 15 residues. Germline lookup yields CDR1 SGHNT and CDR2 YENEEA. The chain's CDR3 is CASSFTGAVGSPLHF. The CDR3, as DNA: TGTGCCAGCAGCTTCACGGGGGCGGTGGGTTCACCCCTCCACTTT.

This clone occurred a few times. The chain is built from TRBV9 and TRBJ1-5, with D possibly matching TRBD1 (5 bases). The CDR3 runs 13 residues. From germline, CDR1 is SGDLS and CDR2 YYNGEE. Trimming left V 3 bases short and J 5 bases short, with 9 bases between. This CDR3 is CASSGTFDQPQHF. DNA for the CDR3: TGTGCCAGCAGCGGGACATTTGATCAGCCCCAGCATTTT.

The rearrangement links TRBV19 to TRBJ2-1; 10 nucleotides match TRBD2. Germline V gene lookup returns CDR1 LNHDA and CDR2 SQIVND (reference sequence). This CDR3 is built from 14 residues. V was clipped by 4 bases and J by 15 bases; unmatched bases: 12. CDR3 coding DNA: TGTGCCAGTAGTACCGTCTTTAGCGGGGGGCCCCCGTTCTTC. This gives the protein CASSTVFSGGPPFF.

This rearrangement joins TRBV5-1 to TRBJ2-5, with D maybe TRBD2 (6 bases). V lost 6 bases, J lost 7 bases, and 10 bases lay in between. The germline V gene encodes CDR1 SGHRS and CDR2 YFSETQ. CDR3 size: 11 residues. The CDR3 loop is CASNWRGTQYF. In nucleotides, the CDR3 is TGCGCCAGCAACTGGAGGGGGACCCAGTACTTC.

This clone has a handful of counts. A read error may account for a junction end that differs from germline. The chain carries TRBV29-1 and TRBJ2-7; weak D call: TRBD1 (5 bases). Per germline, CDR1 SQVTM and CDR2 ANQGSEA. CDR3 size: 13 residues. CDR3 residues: CSVEGMGPYEQYF. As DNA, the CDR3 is TGCAGCGTCGAAGGGATGGGGCCCTACGAGCAGTACTTC.

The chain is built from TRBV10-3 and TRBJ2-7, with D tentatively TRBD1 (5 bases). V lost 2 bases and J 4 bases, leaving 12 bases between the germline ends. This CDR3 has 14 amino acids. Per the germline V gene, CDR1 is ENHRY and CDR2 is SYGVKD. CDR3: CAISEPRAGYEQYF. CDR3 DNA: TGTGCCATCAGTGAGCCCAGGGCCGGTTACGAGCAGTACTTC.

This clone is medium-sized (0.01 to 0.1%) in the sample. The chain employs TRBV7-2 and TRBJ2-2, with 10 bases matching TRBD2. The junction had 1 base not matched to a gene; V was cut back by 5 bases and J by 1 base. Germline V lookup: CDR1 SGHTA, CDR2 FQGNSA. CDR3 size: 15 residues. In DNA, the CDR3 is TGTGCCAGCAGCCGACTAGCGGGGAACACCGGGGAGCTGTTTTTT. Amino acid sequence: CASSRLAGNTGELFF.

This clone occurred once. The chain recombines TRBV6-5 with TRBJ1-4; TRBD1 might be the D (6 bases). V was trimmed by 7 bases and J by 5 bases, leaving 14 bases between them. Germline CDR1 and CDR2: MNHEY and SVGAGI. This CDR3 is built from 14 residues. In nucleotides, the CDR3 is TGTGCCAGCAAAACAGGGCTCCTAAATGAAAAACTGTTTTTT. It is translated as CASKTGLLNEKLFF.

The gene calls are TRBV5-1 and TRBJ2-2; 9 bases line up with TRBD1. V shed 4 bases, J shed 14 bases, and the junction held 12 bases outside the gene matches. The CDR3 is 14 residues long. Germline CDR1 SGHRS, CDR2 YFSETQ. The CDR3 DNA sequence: TGCGCCAGCAGCCTGACAACCGGGACAGGGTTCCTGTTTTTT. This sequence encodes CASSLTTGTGFLFF.

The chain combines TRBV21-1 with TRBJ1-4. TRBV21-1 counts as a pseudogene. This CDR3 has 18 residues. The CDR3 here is CASNVLRGAPATNEKLFF. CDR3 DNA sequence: TGTGCCAGCAATGTCCTCCGCGGGGCCCCGGCAACTAATGAAAAACTGTTTTTT.

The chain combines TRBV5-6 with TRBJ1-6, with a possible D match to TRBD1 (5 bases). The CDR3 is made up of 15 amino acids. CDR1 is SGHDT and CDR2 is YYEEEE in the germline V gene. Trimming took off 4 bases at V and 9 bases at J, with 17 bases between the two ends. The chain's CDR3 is CASSRRAGGFSPLHF. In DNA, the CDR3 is TGTGCCAGCAGCCGCAGGGCCGGGGGGTTTTCACCCCTCCACTTT.

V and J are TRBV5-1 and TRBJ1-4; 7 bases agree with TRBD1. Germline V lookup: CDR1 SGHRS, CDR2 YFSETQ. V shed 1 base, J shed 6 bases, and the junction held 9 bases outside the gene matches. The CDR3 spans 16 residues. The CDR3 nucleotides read TGCGCCAGCAGCTTGTCAGTAGGACAGGTCGATGAAAAACTGTTTTTT. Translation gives CASSLSVGQVDEKLFF.

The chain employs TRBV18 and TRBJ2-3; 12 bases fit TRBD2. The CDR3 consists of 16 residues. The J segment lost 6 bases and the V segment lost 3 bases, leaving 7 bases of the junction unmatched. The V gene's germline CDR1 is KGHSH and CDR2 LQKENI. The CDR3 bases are TGTGCCAGCTCACCGCGACTAGCGGGGGCGGGTGATACGCAGTATTTT. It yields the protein CASSPRLAGAGDTQYF.

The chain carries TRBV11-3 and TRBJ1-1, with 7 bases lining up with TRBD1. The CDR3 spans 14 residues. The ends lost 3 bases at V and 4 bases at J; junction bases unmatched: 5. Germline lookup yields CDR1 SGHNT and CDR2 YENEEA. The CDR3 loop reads CASSLNRGSTEAFF. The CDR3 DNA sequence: TGTGCCAGCAGCTTGAACAGGGGTTCCACTGAAGCTTTCTTT.

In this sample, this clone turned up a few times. The CDR3 DNA reads TGTGCCTGGAGTCAATCAGGGAGCAGGGGGCTGCTCCAGCATTTT. It codes for CAWSQSGSRGLLQHF. The chain recombines TRBV30 with TRBJ1-5, with 8 bases that match TRBD1. Germline CDR1 and CDR2: GTSNPN and SVGIG (reference sequence). The CDR3 runs 15 residues. The V and J ends lost 2 bases and 12 bases, in that order; junction bases with no gene match: 15.